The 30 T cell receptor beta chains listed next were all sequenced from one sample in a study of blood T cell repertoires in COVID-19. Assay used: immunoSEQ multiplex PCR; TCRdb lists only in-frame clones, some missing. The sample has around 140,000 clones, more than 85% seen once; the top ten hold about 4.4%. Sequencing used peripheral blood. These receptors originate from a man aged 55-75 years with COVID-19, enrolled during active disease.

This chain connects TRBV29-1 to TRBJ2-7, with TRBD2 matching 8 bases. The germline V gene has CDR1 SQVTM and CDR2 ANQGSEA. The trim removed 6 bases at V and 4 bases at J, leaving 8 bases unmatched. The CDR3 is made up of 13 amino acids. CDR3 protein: CSVRGLVGYEQYF. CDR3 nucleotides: TGCAGCGTCCGGGGACTAGTCGGGTACGAGCAGTACTTC.

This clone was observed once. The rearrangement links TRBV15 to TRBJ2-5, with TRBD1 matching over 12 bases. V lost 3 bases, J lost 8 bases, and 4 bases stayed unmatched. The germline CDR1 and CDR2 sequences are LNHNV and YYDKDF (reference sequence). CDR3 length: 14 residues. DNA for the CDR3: TGTGCCACCAGCAGGGCTGGGACAGGGGGCACCCAGTACTTC. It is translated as CATSRAGTGGTQYF.

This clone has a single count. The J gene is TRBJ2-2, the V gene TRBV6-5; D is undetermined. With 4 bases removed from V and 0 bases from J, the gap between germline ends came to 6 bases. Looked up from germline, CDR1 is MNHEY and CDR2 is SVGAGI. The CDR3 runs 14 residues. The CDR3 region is CASSLATNTGELFF. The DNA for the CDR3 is TGTGCCAGCAGTTTAGCTACGAACACCGGGGAGCTGTTTTTT.

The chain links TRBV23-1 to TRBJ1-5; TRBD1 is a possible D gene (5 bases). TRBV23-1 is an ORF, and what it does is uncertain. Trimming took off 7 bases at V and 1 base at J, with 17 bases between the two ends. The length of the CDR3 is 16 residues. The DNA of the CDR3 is TGCGCCAGCATTTGCCCAGGGCAACCGAGCAATCAGCCCCAGCATTTT. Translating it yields CASICPGQPSNQPQHF.

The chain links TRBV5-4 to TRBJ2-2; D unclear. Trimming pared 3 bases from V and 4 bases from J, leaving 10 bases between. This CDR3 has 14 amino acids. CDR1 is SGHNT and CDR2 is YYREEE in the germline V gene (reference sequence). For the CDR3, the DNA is TGTGCCAGCAGCTCCCAGGTTGTCACCGGGGAGCTGTTTTTT. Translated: CASSSQVVTGELFF. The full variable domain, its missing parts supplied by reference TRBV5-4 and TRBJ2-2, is ETGVTQSPTHLIKTRGQQVTLRCSSQSGHNTVSWYQQALGQGPQFIFQYYREEENGRGNFPPRFSGLQFPNYSSELNVNALELDDSALYLCASSSQVVTGELFFGEGSRLTVL.

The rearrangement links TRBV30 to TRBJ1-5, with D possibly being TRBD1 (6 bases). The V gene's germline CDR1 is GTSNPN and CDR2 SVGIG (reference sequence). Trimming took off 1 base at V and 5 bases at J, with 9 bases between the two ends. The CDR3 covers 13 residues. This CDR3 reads CAWSGAGDQPQHF. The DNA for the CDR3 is TGTGCCTGGAGTGGGGCAGGGGATCAGCCCCAGCATTTT.

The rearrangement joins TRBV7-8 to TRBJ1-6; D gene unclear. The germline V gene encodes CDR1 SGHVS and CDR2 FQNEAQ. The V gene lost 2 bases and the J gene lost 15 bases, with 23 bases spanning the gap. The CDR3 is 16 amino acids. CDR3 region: CASSLIPGMGLNLLHF. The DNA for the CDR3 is TGTGCCAGCAGCTTAATACCCGGGATGGGATTAAATCTCCTCCACTTT.

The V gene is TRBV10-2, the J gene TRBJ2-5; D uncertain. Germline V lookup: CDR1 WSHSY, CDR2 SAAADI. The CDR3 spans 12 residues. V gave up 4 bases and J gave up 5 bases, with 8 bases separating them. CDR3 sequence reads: CASSAALETQYF. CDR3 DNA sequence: TGCGCCAGCAGTGCCGCGTTGGAGACCCAGTACTTC.

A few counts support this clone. CDR3 sequence reads: CASSKQGRTEAFF. In DNA form, the CDR3 reads TGTGCCAGCAGCAAACAGGGCCGCACTGAAGCTTTCTTT. The chain uses TRBV7-2 and TRBJ1-1, with D possibly being TRBD1 (6 bases). Trimming stripped 5 bases from V and 4 bases from J, with 11 bases between. This CDR3 is built from 13 residues. Germline V gene sequence: CDR1 SGHTA, CDR2 FQGNSA.

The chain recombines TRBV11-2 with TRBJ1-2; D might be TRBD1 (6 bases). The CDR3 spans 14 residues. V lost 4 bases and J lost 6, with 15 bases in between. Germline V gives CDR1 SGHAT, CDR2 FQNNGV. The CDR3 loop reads CASSSTTGPDGYTF. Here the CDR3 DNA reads TGTGCCAGCAGCTCCACAACAGGGCCGGATGGCTACACCTTC.

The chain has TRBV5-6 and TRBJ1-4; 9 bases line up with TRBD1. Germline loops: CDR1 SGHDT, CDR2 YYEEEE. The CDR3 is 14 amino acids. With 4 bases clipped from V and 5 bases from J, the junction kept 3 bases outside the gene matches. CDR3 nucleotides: TGTGCCAGCAGCACGACAGGGGGAAATGAAAAACTGTTTTTT. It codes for CASSTTGGNEKLFF.

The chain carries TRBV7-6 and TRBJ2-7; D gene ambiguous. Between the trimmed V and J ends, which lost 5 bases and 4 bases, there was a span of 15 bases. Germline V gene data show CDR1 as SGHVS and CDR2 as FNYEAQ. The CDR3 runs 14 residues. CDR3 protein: CASSSEHFGYEQYF. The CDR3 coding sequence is TGTGCCAGCAGCAGTGAACATTTCGGGTACGAGCAGTACTTC.

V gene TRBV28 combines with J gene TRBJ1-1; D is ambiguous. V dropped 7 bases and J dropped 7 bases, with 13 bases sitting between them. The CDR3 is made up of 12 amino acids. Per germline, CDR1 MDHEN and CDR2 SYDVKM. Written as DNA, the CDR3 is TGTGCCAGCAACAGCTTTCATCTTGAAGCTTTCTTT. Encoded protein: CASNSFHLEAFF.

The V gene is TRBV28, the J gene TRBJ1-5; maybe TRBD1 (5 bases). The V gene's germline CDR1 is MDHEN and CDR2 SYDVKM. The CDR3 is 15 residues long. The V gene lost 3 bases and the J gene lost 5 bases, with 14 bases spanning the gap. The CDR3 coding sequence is TGTGCCAGCAGTTTTGGGGGGGTCTTGGATCAGCCCCAGCATTTT. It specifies CASSFGGVLDQPQHF.

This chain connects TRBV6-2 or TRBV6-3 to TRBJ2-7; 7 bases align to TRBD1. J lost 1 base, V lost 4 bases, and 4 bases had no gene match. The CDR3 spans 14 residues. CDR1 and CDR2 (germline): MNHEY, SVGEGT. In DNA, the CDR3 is TGTGCCAGCAGTTCTCAGGACAGGTCCTACGAGCAGTACTTC. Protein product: CASSSQDRSYEQYF.

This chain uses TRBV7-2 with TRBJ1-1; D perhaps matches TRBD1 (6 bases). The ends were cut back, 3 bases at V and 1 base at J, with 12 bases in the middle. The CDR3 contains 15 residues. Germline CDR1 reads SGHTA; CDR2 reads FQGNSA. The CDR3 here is CASSFGSGANTEAFF. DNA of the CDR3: TGTGCCAGCAGCTTCGGTTCAGGGGCGAACACTGAAGCTTTCTTT.

CDR3 nucleotide sequence: TGTGCCATCAGTGACGACAGAAAGTCACCCCTCCACTTT. It encodes CAISDDRKSPLHF. The chain recombines TRBV10-3 with TRBJ1-6, with a weak D call TRBD1 (5 bases). From germline, CDR1 is ENHRY and CDR2 SYGVKD. The CDR3 has 13 residues. Trimming pared 3 bases from V and 10 bases from J, leaving 10 bases between.

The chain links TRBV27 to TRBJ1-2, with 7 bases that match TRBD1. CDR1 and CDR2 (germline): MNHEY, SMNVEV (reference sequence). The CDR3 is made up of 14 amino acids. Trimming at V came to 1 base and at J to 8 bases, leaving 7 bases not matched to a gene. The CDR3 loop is CASSLWGTAMGYTF. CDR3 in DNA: TGTGCCAGCAGTTTATGGGGGACAGCTATGGGCTACACCTTC.

The CDR3 DNA reads as TGTGCCAGCAGCCCCAACAGGGGTCCTCCCTACGAGCAGTACTTC. This sequence encodes CASSPNRGPPYEQYF. The V call is TRBV21-1, the J call TRBJ2-7; no DNA check was done on the table's D call, TRBD1. TRBV21-1 is described as a pseudogene. The CDR3 runs to 15 residues.

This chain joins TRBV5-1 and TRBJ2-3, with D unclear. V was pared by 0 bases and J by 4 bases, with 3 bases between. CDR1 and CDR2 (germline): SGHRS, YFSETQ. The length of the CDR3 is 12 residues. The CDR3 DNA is TGCGCCAGCAGCTTGGTAGCAGATACGCAGTATTTT. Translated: CASSLVADTQYF.

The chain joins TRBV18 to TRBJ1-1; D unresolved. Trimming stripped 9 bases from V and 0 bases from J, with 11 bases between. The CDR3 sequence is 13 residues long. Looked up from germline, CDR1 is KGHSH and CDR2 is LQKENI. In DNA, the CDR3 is TGTGCCAGTACCAGGAACTTGAACACTGAAGCTTTCTTT. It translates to CASTRNLNTEAFF.

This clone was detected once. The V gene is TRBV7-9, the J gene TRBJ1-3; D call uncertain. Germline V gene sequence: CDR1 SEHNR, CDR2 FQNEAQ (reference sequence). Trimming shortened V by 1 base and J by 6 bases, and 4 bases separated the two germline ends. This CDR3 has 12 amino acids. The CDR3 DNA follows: TGTGCCAGCAGCTTAGTCCTAAACACCATATATTTT. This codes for CASSLVLNTIYF.

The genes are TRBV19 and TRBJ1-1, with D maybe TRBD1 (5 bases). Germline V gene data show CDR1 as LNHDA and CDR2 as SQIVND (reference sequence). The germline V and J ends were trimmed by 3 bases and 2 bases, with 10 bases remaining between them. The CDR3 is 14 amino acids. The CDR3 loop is CASSIWGINTEAFF. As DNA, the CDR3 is TGTGCCAGTAGTATTTGGGGCATTAACACTGAAGCTTTCTTT. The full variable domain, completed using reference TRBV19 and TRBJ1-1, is DGGITQSPKYLFRKEGQNVTLSCEQNLNHDAMYWYRQDPGQGLRLIYYSQIVNDFQKGDIAEGYSVSREKKESFPLTVTSAQKNPTAFYLCASSIWGINTEAFFGQGTRLTVV.

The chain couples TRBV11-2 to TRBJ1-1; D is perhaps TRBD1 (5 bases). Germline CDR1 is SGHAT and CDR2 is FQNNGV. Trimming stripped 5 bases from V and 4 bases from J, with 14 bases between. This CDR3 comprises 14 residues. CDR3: CASSPTMGGTEAFF. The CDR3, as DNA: TGTGCCAGCAGCCCTACGATGGGGGGCACTGAAGCTTTCTTT.

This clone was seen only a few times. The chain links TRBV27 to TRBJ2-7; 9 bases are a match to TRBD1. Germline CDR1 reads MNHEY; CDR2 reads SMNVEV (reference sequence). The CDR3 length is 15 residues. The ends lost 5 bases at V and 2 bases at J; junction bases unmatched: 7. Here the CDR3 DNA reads TGTGCCAGCAGTCCCGGACAGGGGAAAGCCTACGAGCAGTACTTC. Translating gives CASSPGQGKAYEQYF.

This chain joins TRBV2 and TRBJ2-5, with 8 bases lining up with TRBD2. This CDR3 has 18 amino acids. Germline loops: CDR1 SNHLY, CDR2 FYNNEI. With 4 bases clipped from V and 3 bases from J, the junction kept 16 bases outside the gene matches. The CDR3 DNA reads TGTGCCAGCAGTGGGAACCTGGGGCGGGGGGCGAGTGAAGAGACCCAGTACTTC. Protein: CASSGNLGRGASEETQYF.

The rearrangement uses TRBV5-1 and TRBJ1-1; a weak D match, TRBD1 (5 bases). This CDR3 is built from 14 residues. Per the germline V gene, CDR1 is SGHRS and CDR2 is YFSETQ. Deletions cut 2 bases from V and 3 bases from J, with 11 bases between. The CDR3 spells CASSFAGRDTEAFF. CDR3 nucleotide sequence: TGCGCCAGCAGCTTTGCAGGGAGGGACACTGAAGCTTTCTTT.

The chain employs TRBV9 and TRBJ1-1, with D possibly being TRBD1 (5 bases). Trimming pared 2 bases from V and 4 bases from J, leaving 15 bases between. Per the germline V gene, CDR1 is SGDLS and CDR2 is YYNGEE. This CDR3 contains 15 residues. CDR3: CASSVQGGLSTEAFF. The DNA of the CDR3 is TGTGCCAGCAGCGTTCAGGGTGGTTTGAGCACTGAAGCTTTCTTT.

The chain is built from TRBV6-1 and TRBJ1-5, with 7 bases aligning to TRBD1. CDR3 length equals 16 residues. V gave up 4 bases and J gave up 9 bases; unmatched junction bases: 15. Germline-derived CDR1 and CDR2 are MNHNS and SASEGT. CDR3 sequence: CASSVGQGGTGGPQHF. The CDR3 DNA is TGTGCCAGCAGTGTAGGGCAGGGGGGTACCGGAGGGCCCCAGCATTTT.

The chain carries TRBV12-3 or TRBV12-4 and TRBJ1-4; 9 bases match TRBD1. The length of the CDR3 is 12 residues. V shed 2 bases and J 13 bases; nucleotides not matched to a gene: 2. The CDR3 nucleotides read TGTGCCAGCAGTTTAACAGGGGGCGGACTGTTTTTT. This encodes CASSLTGGGLFF.